This TCR beta chain was obtained from a study of blood T cell repertoires in COVID-19 (dated by TCRdb to about 2020). The study in broad terms: Samples from collaborators originated in the United States, Italy and Spain and spanned both the acute and convalescent phases of COVID-19. A de-identified subject ID, COVID-19 status, age in years and sex were almost always included in the sample metadata. Subjects who had been exposed to COVID-19, were actively infected with it, or had recovered from it provided the deeply sampled blood TCRbeta repertoires that made up the dataset. The material from the prospective study consisted of cDNA or gDNA derived from T cells, B-cell-depleted T cells, or PBMCs. HLA class I and class II types, where available, came from metadata supplied by the sample provider rather than from assay-based typing. The repertoires were made available in a free public database intended to serve as a resource for research on the immune response to SARS-CoV-2. Samples came from the ongoing ImmuneRACE study (first 160 participants) plus 1,254 subjects from 6 global collaborators.

General findings and caveats noted by the study authors: Clinical and demographic metadata were provided uncurated, with the amount varying by source and participant.

Whole blood was collected in K2EDTA tubes by collaborating institutions according to the institutions' own protocols. For TCRbeta analysis, collaborators shipped samples in one of three forms: frozen whole blood, isolated PBMCs, or DNA extracted from either of those sample types. Deletion took 5 bases off V and 1 base off J, with a span of 6 bases between the germline ends. From the germline V gene (reference sequence), CDR1 is GTSNPN and CDR2 is SVGIG. Its CDR3 holds 11 amino acids, cysteine through phenylalanine. Here the CDR3 DNA is all that survives: 33 bases in frame from base 1. This clone has a single count. It lacks a known antigen. No base-level quality is on record; no much larger clone is a single base apart. TCRbeta CDR3 regions were amplified from genomic DNA by means of the immunoSEQ Assay, a bias-controlled multiplex PCR. The authors' pipeline ran thus. Within the assay, amplification of reference gene primers was used to estimate how many nucleated cells each sample contained. Sequence reads were collapsed and filtered to measure the absolute abundance of every unique TCRbeta CDR3 rearrangement. Productive Simpson clonality was computed per sample as the square root of Simpson's diversity index over productive rearrangements. TCRdb's version of the immuneACCESS table is confined to in-frame rearrangements and falls short of the full clone set. An unresolved V gene accounts for under half of the shortfall where checked; the remainder is of unknown origin. D and trimming come from the DNA, and the V and J calls and clone size come from that table. The sample profile shows some 290,000 clones; under 90% of them were found once. The ten largest account for around 3% of the sample.

The chain links TRBV30 with TRBJ2-7; the D gene identity is not certain. The receptor was isolated from a woman in her sixties or seventies with active or convalescent COVID-19. Material for sequencing was peripheral blood. The nucleotide sequence reads TGTGCCTGGGAGAGGTCCTACGAGCAGTACTTC. Its protein is CAWERSYEQYF.